This TCR beta chain was sequenced during a study of blood T cell repertoires in COVID-19 (dated by TCRdb to 2020 to 2021). Looking at the study overall: Samples covering the acute and convalescent phases of COVID-19 were provided by collaborators in the United States, Italy and Spain. Sample metadata almost always included a de-identified subject ID, COVID-19 status, age in years and sex. The prospective study material was composed of cDNA or gDNA derived from T cells, B-cell-depleted T cells, or PBMCs. Deeply sampled blood TCRbeta repertoires from subjects exposed to, actively infected with, or recovered from COVID-19 were included in the dataset. The repertoires were released in a freely available public database intended as a resource for research on the immune response to SARS-CoV-2. Samples came from the ongoing ImmuneRACE study (first 160 participants) plus 1,254 subjects from 6 global collaborators. Where available, HLA class I and class II types were obtained from metadata supplied by the sample provider rather than from assay-based typing.

TCRbeta CDR3 regions were amplified from genomic DNA by means of the immunoSEQ Assay, a bias-controlled multiplex PCR. The original pipeline was this. The number of nucleated cells in each sample was estimated from the amplification of reference gene primers within the assay. To quantify the absolute abundance of each unique TCRbeta CDR3 rearrangement, sequence reads were collapsed and filtered. For each sample, productive Simpson clonality was calculated as the square root of Simpson's diversity index over productive rearrangements. Drawn from immuneACCESS, this table holds only the in-frame rearrangements with V and J called that TCRdb kept. Clones are partly lost; checked studies trace under half to an unresolved V gene and leave the rest unexplained. That table furnishes V, J and clone size, whereas the DNA furnished D and trimming. The sample table contains about 150,000 clones; only one count was recorded for 75% to 90% of them. Around 4.6% of the sample lies in the top ten.

Overall study outcomes, separate from this receptor: The quantity of clinical and demographic metadata differed by source and by participant and was supplied without curation.

As for this clone: It lacks a known antigen. Base-call qualities are not available, and no considerably larger clone is one nucleotide away.

Collaborating institutions collected whole blood in K2EDTA tubes following their own protocols. For TCRbeta analysis, collaborators shipped samples in one of three forms: frozen whole blood, isolated PBMCs, or DNA extracted from either of those sample types. The germline V gene (reference sequence) provides CDR1 SEHNR and CDR2 FQNEAQ. The CDR3 runs 12 residues from the cysteine to the phenylalanine. Of all the DNA, just the CDR3 is kept, 36 bases in frame from base 1. At the junction V is shortened by 1 base and J by 6 bases, with 6 bases in between. The sequence came from a woman aged 60-75 years with active or convalescent COVID-19. The specimen sequenced was peripheral blood. The chain couples TRBV7-9 to TRBJ2-5; TRBD2 could be the D gene, as 5 bases match. The DNA is TGTGCCAGCAGCTTAGGAGGGAAGACCCAGTACTTC. Its amino acids are CASSLGGKTQYF. Joined to the reference TRBV7-9 and TRBJ2-5 proteins, this CDR3 gives the full variable domain: DTGVSQNPRHKITKRGQNVTFRCDPISEHNRLYWYRQTLGQGPEFLTYFQNEAQLEKSRLLSDRFSAERPKGSFSTLEIQRTEQGDSAMYLCASSLGGKTQYFGPGTRLLVL.